Following are 16 T cell receptor beta chains from one sample sequenced in a study of T cells in Graves' hyperthyroidism and ophthalmopathy. The CDR3 regions of TCR beta were amplified from RNA transcripts. The study used the HTBI primer set for a first-round RT-PCR of the TCR CDR3. TCRdb called the multiplex PCR reads again in MiXCR, with one record for every CDR3 protein. The data hold under 450,000 distinct CDR3 sequences, with roughly 14% observed a single time. The sequenced sample consisted of blood. Receptors were obtained from a young man with Graves' hyperthyroidism that later progressed to Graves' ophthalmopathy.

This clonotype was seen repeatedly, ten times or more. The rearrangement uses TRBV3-1 and TRBJ1-1; D is unclear. Germline V gene sequence: CDR1 LGHDT, CDR2 YNNKEL (reference sequence). V dropped 1 base and J dropped 5 bases, with 5 bases sitting between them. The CDR3 runs to 12 residues. For the CDR3, the DNA is TGTGCCAGCAGCCAAGCAAGGACTGAAGCTTTCTTT. Protein: CASSQARTEAFF.

This clonotype was observed many times. The chain has TRBV11-2 and TRBJ2-6, with D possibly TRBD1 on 5 matching bases. This CDR3 has 19 residues. Germline V gene sequence: CDR1 SGHAT, CDR2 FQNNGV. Trimming pared 0 bases from V and 0 bases from J, leaving 15 bases between. CDR3 in DNA: TGTGCCAGCAGCTTAGATCGTACAGGAGTAAGCTCTGGGGCCAACGTCCTGACTTTC. As protein: CASSLDRTGVSSGANVLTF.

This clonotype was counted at least ten times. The V call is TRBV14, the J call TRBJ1-1; the D is unclear. V lost 2 bases to trimming and J lost 1 base, with 11 bases between them. The CDR3 covers 15 residues. CDR1 SGHDN and CDR2 FVKESK come from the germline V gene. The CDR3 sequence: CASSQFRVGNTEAFF. Written as DNA, the CDR3 is TGTGCCAGCAGCCAATTTCGGGTTGGGAACACTGAAGCTTTCTTT.

This chain links TRBV20-1 with TRBJ1-1; unclear D gene. The CDR3 is made up of 13 amino acids. The ends were cut back, 4 bases at V and 4 bases at J, with 13 bases in the middle. Germline V gives CDR1 DFQATT, CDR2 SNEGSKA (reference sequence). The CDR3 DNA sequence: TGCAGTGCTAAAGGTCGGGTTCCCACTGAAGCTTTCTTT. It yields the protein CSAKGRVPTEAFF.

This clonotype has ten or more counts. This sequence joins TRBV3-1 and TRBJ1-4; D gene unclear. The germline V and J ends were trimmed by 0 bases and 4 bases, with 15 bases remaining between them. Germline values: CDR1 LGHDT, CDR2 YNNKEL (reference sequence). The CDR3 consists of 17 residues. CDR3 DNA: TGTGCCAGCAGCCAAGACAGGTCCCCAGAACTTAATGAAAAACTGTTTTTT. This gives the protein CASSQDRSPELNEKLFF. Looking up the rest from reference TRBV3-1 and TRBJ1-4 gives the full variable domain: DTAVSQTPKYLVTQMGNDKSIKCEQNLGHDTMYWYKQDSKKFLKIMFSYNNKELIINETVPNRFSPKSPDKAHLNLHINSLELGDSAVYFCASSQDRSPELNEKLFFGSGTQLSVL.

In this sample, this clonotype turned up many times. The chain joins TRBV2 to TRBJ2-7; D gene uncertain. The CDR3 contains 12 residues. CDR1 is SNHLY, CDR2 FYNNEI, per germline. Deletions cut 6 bases from V and 3 bases from J, with 9 bases between. The CDR3 protein is CASRADGYEQYF. The CDR3 nucleotides are TGTGCCAGCAGAGCTGACGGCTACGAGCAGTACTTC.

This clonotype appeared many times. The chain employs TRBV6-5 and TRBJ2-5, with D perhaps TRBD1 (6 bases). Germline CDR1 and CDR2: MNHEY and SVGAGI. The germline V and J ends were trimmed by 2 bases and 5 bases, with 12 bases remaining between them. The CDR3 runs to 14 residues. In DNA form, the CDR3 reads TGTGCCAGCAGTTACCACAGGGTAGGGGAGACCCAGTACTTC. Its protein is CASSYHRVGETQYF.

This clonotype was observed at least ten times. This rearrangement joins TRBV7-2 to TRBJ2-3, with 10 bases that match TRBD2. V dropped 0 bases and J dropped 5; count of bases not matched to a gene: 11. Germline values: CDR1 SGHTA, CDR2 FQGNSA. The CDR3 totals 18 residues. The CDR3 DNA sequence: TGTGCCAGCAGCTTAGCGATAGGGCTAGCGGGGGTCATAGATACGCAGTATTTT. The encoded protein is CASSLAIGLAGVIDTQYF.

The chain uses TRBV12-3 or TRBV12-4 and TRBJ2-5; no clear D. The CDR3 runs to 13 residues. The germline V and J ends were trimmed by 8 bases and 4 bases, with 14 bases remaining between them. CDR3 loop: CASGPTGGETQYF. DNA of the CDR3: TGTGCCAGCGGCCCCACGGGCGGAGAGACCCAGTACTTC.

This clonotype was seen more than once but under ten times. The CDR3 reads CASSTRTDREIRNQPQHF. The CDR3 DNA follows: TGTGCCAGTAGTACTCGGACGGACAGGGAGATACGCAATCAGCCCCAGCATTTT. The chain is built from TRBV19 and TRBJ1-5; TRBD1 aligns across 8 bases. The V gene's germline CDR1 is LNHDA and CDR2 SQIVND (reference sequence). Trimming took 4 bases from V and 2 from J; bases not matched to a gene: 13. This CDR3 has 18 residues.

This clonotype was counted many times. CDR3 loop: CASSLWGKNEQFF. The CDR3 DNA reads TGTGCCAGCAGTTTGTGGGGGAAGAATGAGCAGTTCTTC. J is TRBJ2-1 and V is TRBV12-3 or TRBV12-4; the D gene could be TRBD1 or TRBD2 (5 bases each). This CDR3 has 13 residues. The V gene lost 3 bases and the J gene lost 7 bases, with 10 bases spanning the gap.

This clonotype was seen ten or more times. This chain uses TRBV15 with TRBJ1-1; perhaps TRBD1 as D (6 bases). V lost 5 bases to trimming and J lost 11 bases, with 24 bases between them. The CDR3 loop spans 15 amino acids. Germline loops: CDR1 LNHNV, CDR2 YYDKDF (reference sequence). The CDR3 DNA follows: TGTGCCACCAGCCGAAGGGACGGGGGCCCACGGCGGGCTTTCTTT. Its protein is CATSRRDGGPRRAFF.

This clonotype has just a few counts. The chain carries TRBV9 and TRBJ2-2; D gene ambiguous. Between the trimmed V and J ends, which lost 0 bases and 3 bases, there was a span of 6 bases. Per germline, CDR1 SGDLS and CDR2 YYNGEE. CDR3 length: 14 residues. CDR3 coding DNA: TGTGCCAGCAGCGTAGCAAGAGACACCGGGGAGCTGTTTTTT. This sequence encodes CASSVARDTGELFF.

The sample holds many counts of this clonotype. The chain links TRBV5-1 to TRBJ1-1, with D possibly matching TRBD1 (6 bases). The CDR3 has 15 amino acids. The germline V gene encodes CDR1 SGHRS and CDR2 YFSETQ. The germline V and J ends were trimmed by 2 bases and 2 bases, with 13 bases remaining between them. The chain's CDR3 is CASSFGTTKNTEAFF. The CDR3 coding sequence is TGCGCCAGCAGCTTTGGGACAACCAAAAACACTGAAGCTTTCTTT. The whole variable domain, filled in from reference TRBV5-1 and TRBJ1-1, reads KAGVTQTPRYLIKTRGQQVTLSCSPISGHRSVSWYQQTPGQGLQFLFEYFSETQRNKGNFPGRFSGRQFSNSRSEMNVSTLELGDSALYLCASSFGTTKNTEAFFGQGTRLTVV.

Of note for this clonotype: One base away lies a much larger clone, so this may be a sequencing read error. As DNA, the CDR3 is TGTGCCAGCAGCCAAGCTGGGACCCTTGGCGCTCTCTTT. It yields the protein CASSQAGTLGALF. The chain carries TRBV3-1 and TRBJ1-1; tentatively, D is TRBD1 (5 bases). The CDR3 length is 13 residues. Germline values: CDR1 LGHDT, CDR2 YNNKEL (reference sequence).

V and J are TRBV2 and TRBJ2-2; no clear D gene. There are 14 residues in the CDR3. Trimming shortened V by 6 bases and J by 6 bases, and 14 bases separated the two germline ends. Germline V lookup: CDR1 SNHLY, CDR2 FYNNEI. The CDR3 is CASSLFRVAGELFF. The CDR3 nucleotides are TGTGCCAGCAGCTTATTCCGAGTGGCCGGGGAGCTGTTTTTT.